Listed below are T cell receptor beta chains from one sample, sequenced in a study of blood T cells in healthy people across ages. TCRdb reanalysed the 5' RACE reads using MiXCR and keeps one entry per CDR3 protein. The table shows more than 800,000 distinct CDR3 sequences, with around 45% occurring only once. Source material: blood. The receptor source for this set is a woman in her sixties in good health. Both conserved end residues are part of each CDR3. A D gene is named only where the DNA matches it firmly. Clone size is stated in some rows and not others, as once, few, many or a class when expanded.

>TRBD1|TRBV18|TRBJ2-5|NA
CASSPLLTGVETQYF
TGTGCCAGCTCACCTCTCCTGACAGGGGTTGAGACCCAGTACTTC
>NA|TRBV27|TRBJ2-7|NA
CASGLIDYEQYF
TGTGCCAGCGGGTTGATAGACTACGAGCAGTACTTC
>NA|TRBV29-1|TRBJ1-2|NA
CSVDQVGALGYGYTF
TGCAGCGTTGACCAAGTAGGGGCCTTAGGATATGGCTACACCTTC
>TRBD2|TRBV20-1|TRBJ2-7|NA
CSAPTGTNEQYF
TGCAGTGCTCCCACCGGGACTAACGAGCAGTACTTC
>NA|TRBV7-2|TRBJ2-7|few
CASSPIRGASYEQYF
TGTGCCAGCAGCCCGATTCGGGGGGCGTCCTACGAGCAGTACTTC
>TRBD2|TRBV20-1|TRBJ2-5|few
CSATGLAGVGETQYF
TGCAGTGCCACGGGACTAGCGGGAGTGGGAGAGACCCAGTACTTC
>TRBD2|TRBV2|TRBJ2-7|once
CASGLAGGLGEQYF
TGTGCCAGCGGACTAGCGGGAGGCTTAGGAGAGCAGTACTTC
>NA|TRBV12-3/TRBV12-4|TRBJ2-7|NA
CASSLSTVTGYEQYF
TGTGCCAGCAGTTTAAGCACCGTTACTGGCTACGAGCAGTACTTC
>NA|TRBV9|TRBJ1-2|NA
CASSGGSANYGYTF
TGTGCCAGCAGTGGGGGGAGTGCTAACTATGGCTACACCTTC
>TRBD2|TRBV2|TRBJ2-1|few
CASTRLAGGDEQFF
TGTGCCAGCACCCGACTAGCGGGAGGCGATGAGCAGTTCTTC
>NA|TRBV11-2|TRBJ1-2|NA
CASSFGGRLDGYTF
TGTGCCAGCAGCTTCGGGGGGCGTCTTGATGGCTACACCTTC
>NA|TRBV10-3|TRBJ2-1|once
CATITEDNEQFF
TGTGCCACCATTACTGAGGACAATGAGCAGTTCTTC
>NA|TRBV20-1|TRBJ1-4|NA
CSAVDSRRTNEKLLF
TGCAGTGCAGTCGACAGCCGCCGAACTAATGAAAAACTGCTTTTT
>NA|TRBV9|TRBJ2-5|few
CASSAGAFPTQETQYF
TGTGCCAGCAGCGCTGGTGCTTTCCCGACCCAAGAGACCCAGTACTTC
>TRBD2|TRBV20-1|TRBJ2-1|NA
CSARPSLAEIDKGEQFF
TGCAGTGCTAGACCGTCCCTAGCGGAGATTGATAAGGGAGAGCAGTTCTTC
>NA|TRBV14|TRBJ2-5|once
CASSQAAGGKQYF
TGTGCCAGCAGCCAAGCCGCTGGAGGCAAGCAGTACTTC
>NA|TRBV29-1|TRBJ2-7|NA
CSVMGTRQGSSYEQYF
TGCAGCGTAATGGGGACTAGACAGGGAAGTTCCTACGAGCAGTACTTC
>TRBD2|TRBV7-9|TRBJ2-1|few
CAIEAGGNYNEQFF
TGTGCCATTGAGGCGGGAGGCAACTACAATGAGCAGTTCTTC
>NA|TRBV13|TRBJ2-7|many
CASSLRTVSYEQYF
TGTGCCAGCAGCTTACGGACAGTGTCCTACGAGCAGTACTTC
>NA|TRBV28|TRBJ2-3|few
CASNYRPNIGDTQYF
TGTGCCAGCAATTATCGACCAAATATCGGAGATACGCAGTATTTT
>TRBD1|TRBV7-9|TRBJ2-5|few
CASSQDRAAETQYF
TGTGCCAGCAGCCAAGACAGGGCTGCGGAGACCCAGTACTTC
>TRBD2|TRBV9|TRBJ2-7|NA
CASSVGREGDYEQYF
TGTGCCAGCAGCGTAGGGCGGGAGGGGGACTACGAGCAGTACTTC
>NA|TRBV19|TRBJ2-7|NA
CASSTTDTGYEQNF
TGTGCCAGTAGTACAACGGACACCGGCTACGAGCAGAACTTC
>TRBD1|TRBV5-1|TRBJ2-3|NA
CASSLRGPYTDTQYF
TGCGCCAGCAGCTTGAGGGGGCCTTACACAGATACGCAGTATTTT
>NA|TRBV27|TRBJ2-1|few
CASSPPEPFGNNEQFF
TGTGCCAGCAGCCCTCCGGAGCCCTTTGGAAACAATGAGCAGTTCTTC
>NA|TRBV3-1|TRBJ2-5|once
CASSQDLGGQYF
TGTGCCAGCAGCCAAGACCTTGGGGGGCAGTACTTC
>TRBD2|TRBV9|TRBJ2-3|NA
CASSPRGLADRSTDTQYF
TGTGCCAGCAGTCCTCGGGGACTAGCGGATAGAAGCACAGATACGCAGTATTTT
>NA|TRBV3-1|TRBJ2-7|NA
CASSQEGRGYLDEQYF
TGTGCCAGCAGCCAAGAGGGCAGGGGTTACTTAGATGAGCAGTACTTC
>TRBD1|TRBV7-9|TRBJ1-5|many
CASSLTGGNQPQHF
TGTGCCAGCAGTTTGACAGGGGGCAATCAGCCCCAGCATTTT
>NA|TRBV7-9|TRBJ2-7|NA
CASSPNDRYYEQYF
TGTGCCAGCAGCCCGAATGACAGATACTACGAGCAGTACTTC
>NA|TRBV7-9|TRBJ2-1|NA
CASSSGLSKEQFF
TGTGCCAGCAGCTCGGGACTCTCTAAGGAGCAGTTCTTC
>TRBD2|TRBV6-1|TRBJ2-1|NA
CASSEFSRRGLGTSYNEQFF
TGTGCCAGCAGTGAATTTAGCAGGCGTGGACTAGGGACCTCCTACAATGAGCAGTTCTTC
>NA|TRBV29-1|TRBJ1-2|few
CSVEDGFLYTF
TGCAGCGTTGAAGATGGGTTCCTGTACACCTTC
>NA|TRBV11-2|TRBJ2-3|NA
CACSFLQGYMDTQYF
TGTGCCTGCAGCTTTCTACAGGGATATATGGATACGCAGTATTTT
>NA|TRBV5-4|TRBJ2-3|NA
CASSLGGRARVTTDTQYF
TGTGCCAGCAGCTTGGGCGGCCGGGCCCGGGTAACGACAGATACGCAGTATTTT
>NA|TRBV9|TRBJ1-1|NA
CASSVDGGNTEAFF
TGTGCCAGCAGCGTAGATGGGGGGAACACTGAAGCTTTCTTT
>TRBD1|TRBV20-1|TRBJ2-7|NA
CSAPRVRTGTYEQYF
TGCAGTGCCCCGCGCGTAAGGACAGGGACCTACGAGCAGTACTTC
>TRBD2|TRBV9|TRBJ2-1|few
CASSATSGTGNEQFF
TGTGCCAGCAGCGCGACTAGCGGGACGGGGAATGAGCAGTTCTTC